Shown below are 18 T cell receptor beta chains from a single sample sequenced in a study of preoperative IRX-2 immunotherapy in early breast cancer. Specified treatment: preoperative locoregional IRX-2 cytokine immunotherapy. The data were produced by immunoSEQ multiplex PCR, yet TCRdb's version contains in-frame clones alone and is incomplete. The profile shows approximately 28,000 clones, roughly four fifths of them singletons. The sample in question was lymph node tissue, obtained after IRX-2 immunotherapy. The receptors shown here come from a human donor with breast cancer.

The chain employs TRBV28 and TRBJ1-2; no clear D. The germline V gene has CDR1 MDHEN and CDR2 SYDVKM. This CDR3 is built from 17 residues. Trimming shortened V by 6 bases and J by 1 base, and 21 bases separated the two germline ends. The CDR3: CASRPLFGAGINYGYTF. CDR3 DNA: TGTGCCAGCAGACCCCTGTTCGGCGCAGGTATTAACTATGGCTACACCTTC.

The chain links TRBV5-1 to TRBJ2-1; D might be TRBD2 (5 bases). The CDR3 is 15 residues long. The V gene lost 0 bases and the J gene lost 1 base, with 8 bases spanning the gap. The germline V gene encodes CDR1 SGHRS and CDR2 YFSETQ. The CDR3 sequence is CASSLASMSYNEQFF. The DNA of the CDR3 is TGCGCCAGCAGCTTGGCTAGCATGTCCTACAATGAGCAGTTCTTC. The full variable domain, completed using reference TRBV5-1 and TRBJ2-1, is KAGVTQTPRYLIKTRGQQVTLSCSPISGHRSVSWYQQTPGQGLQFLFEYFSETQRNKGNFPGRFSGRQFSNSRSEMNVSTLELGDSALYLCASSLASMSYNEQFFGPGTRLTVL.

The V and J genes are TRBV5-1 and TRBJ2-3; D perhaps matches TRBD2 (5 bases). V lost 2 bases and J lost 0, with 10 bases in between. The CDR3 spans 15 residues. The germline CDR1 and CDR2 sequences are SGHRS and YFSETQ. CDR3 region: CASSLSGTSTDTQYF. In nucleotides, the CDR3 is TGCGCCAGCAGCTTAAGCGGCACTAGCACAGATACGCAGTATTTT.

This chain uses TRBV7-7 with TRBJ2-3; possibly TRBD2 for D (7 bases). The germline V gene has CDR1 SSHAT and CDR2 FNYEAQ (reference sequence). This CDR3 region has 18 residues. The ends were cut back, 1 base at V and 3 bases at J, with 20 bases in the middle. CDR3 DNA: TGTGCCAGCAGCTTAGTCAAGGGAGGGGGAGGGGTTACAGATACGCAGTATTTT. Its protein is CASSLVKGGGGVTDTQYF.

The V gene is TRBV9, the J gene TRBJ2-1, with a possible D match to TRBD2 (6 bases). V gave up 10 bases and J gave up 0 bases, with 14 bases separating them. From germline, CDR1 is SGDLS and CDR2 YYNGEE. The CDR3 spans 14 residues. CDR3 sequence: CASGAAYSYNEQFF. DNA of the CDR3: TGTGCCTCGGGAGCGGCCTACTCCTACAATGAGCAGTTCTTC.

This clone was detected a few times. V gene TRBV18 combines with J gene TRBJ2-4; the match to TRBD1 covers 9 bases. The germline V gene encodes CDR1 KGHSH and CDR2 LQKENI. J was trimmed by 1 base and V by 5 bases; bases with no gene match: 3. CDR3 length: 15 residues. Here the CDR3 DNA reads TGTGCCAGCTCAACCGGGACAGGGGCCAAAAACATTCAGTACTTC. This gives the protein CASSTGTGAKNIQYF.

V usage is TRBV11-3 and J usage is TRBJ1-1, with D tentatively TRBD1 (6 bases). The germline gives CDR1 SGHNT, CDR2 YENEEA. V shed 1 base and J shed 1 base, with 10 bases lying between them. The CDR3 covers 15 residues. CDR3 protein: CASSLVQGPNTEAFF. The DNA for the CDR3 is TGTGCCAGCAGCTTAGTCCAGGGGCCGAACACTGAAGCTTTCTTT.

The V call is TRBV10-1, the J call TRBJ1-1; 7 bases are shared with TRBD1. Per the germline V gene, CDR1 is WNHNN and CDR2 is SYGVQD (reference sequence). The CDR3 has 13 amino acids. The V gene end was trimmed by 6 bases and the J gene end by 3 bases; junction bases not matched to a gene: 4. Written as DNA, the CDR3 is TGCGCCAGCAGCCCACAGGGGTACACTGAAGCTTTCTTT. It is translated as CASSPQGYTEAFF.

CDR3 sequence reads: CASSGGILTEAFF. As DNA, the CDR3 is TGTGCCAGCAGTGGGGGGATCTTGACTGAAGCTTTCTTT. The chain employs TRBV28 and TRBJ1-1, with D tentatively TRBD1 (5 bases). From germline, CDR1 is MDHEN and CDR2 SYDVKM. Trimming took off 5 bases at V and 5 bases at J, with 12 bases between the two ends. This CDR3 has 13 amino acids.

The genes are TRBV7-1 and TRBJ1-4, with 7 bases aligning to TRBD1. TRBV7-1 is identified as an open reading frame with a role that is uncertain. This CDR3 contains 13 residues. The V and J ends lost 5 bases and 6 bases, in that order; junction bases with no gene match: 3. CDR3 DNA sequence: TGTGCCAGCAGCCTTGGGACAGATGAAAAACTGTTTTTT. Translated, it gives CASSLGTDEKLFF.

The V and J genes are TRBV6-1 and TRBJ2-7, with unresolved D. Looked up from germline, CDR1 is MNHNS and CDR2 is SASEGT. Trimming removed 0 bases from V and 3 bases from J, with 12 bases in between. The CDR3 is 15 amino acids. CDR3 in amino acids: CASSEAKGYYYEQYF. The CDR3 DNA is TGTGCCAGCAGTGAAGCCAAGGGATATTACTACGAGCAGTACTTC.

The rearrangement links TRBV6-8 to TRBJ2-2; D is possibly TRBD2 (6 bases). The germline CDR1 and CDR2 sequences are MNHGY and SAAAGT. Trimming removed 5 bases at V and 8 bases at J, with 15 bases between. This CDR3 contains 14 residues. CDR3: CASSASSEGGELFF. CDR3 DNA: TGTGCCAGCAGTGCCTCATCGGAGGGGGGGGAGCTGTTTTTT.

V usage is TRBV7-1 and J usage is TRBJ1-2; a weak D match, TRBD1 (6 bases). TRBV7-1 is an open reading frame, and its role is uncertain. V was trimmed by 2 bases and J by 5 bases, leaving 24 bases between them. This CDR3 region has 18 residues. The CDR3: CASSSPPATGTIVYGYTF. The CDR3 DNA reads TGTGCCAGCAGCTCACCTCCCGCCACCGGGACAATCGTTTATGGCTACACCTTC.

This sequence joins TRBV18 and TRBJ1-2; TRBD1 matches at 8 bases. The CDR3 sequence is 14 residues long. Unmatched junction bases numbered 8, after V lost 3 bases and J lost 8 bases. The V gene's germline CDR1 is KGHSH and CDR2 LQKENI. This chain's CDR3 is CASSPPDREGGYTF. CDR3 bases: TGTGCCAGCTCACCTCCGGACAGGGAAGGAGGCTACACCTTC.

This clone was detected a few times. This chain links TRBV11-3 with TRBJ2-5; D is ambiguous. This CDR3 comprises 14 residues. CDR1 and CDR2 from the germline V gene are SGHNT and YENEEA. V was pared by 3 bases and J by 4 bases, with 12 bases between. CDR3 nucleotide sequence: TGTGCCAGCAGCTTGGACGGGCGGATAGAGACCCAGTACTTC. As protein: CASSLDGRIETQYF.

This clone was recorded a few times. This chain uses TRBV6-8 with TRBJ2-7; TRBD1 aligns across 7 bases. This CDR3 comprises 13 residues. Trimming took 7 bases from V and 2 from J; bases not matched to a gene: 5. Germline assignment: CDR1 MNHGY and CDR2 SAAAGT. CDR3 nucleotide sequence: TGTGCCAGCATAGGGACAGACACCTACGAGCAGTACTTC. It translates to CASIGTDTYEQYF.

In DNA form, the CDR3 reads TGTGCCAGCAGCTTAGGTCATCCTGGGAACATTCAGTACTTC. Translated, it gives CASSLGHPGNIQYF. The gene calls are TRBV11-3 and TRBJ2-4; D not certain. Germline loops: CDR1 SGHNT, CDR2 YENEEA. The CDR3 has 14 amino acids. V was pared by 1 base and J by 7 bases, with 11 bases between.

The chain has TRBV28 and TRBJ2-5, with D uncertain. The CDR3 consists of 13 residues. Germline V lookup: CDR1 MDHEN, CDR2 SYDVKM. The V and J ends lost 3 bases and 0 bases respectively, with 5 bases between them. The CDR3 spells CASSFPYQETQYF. CDR3 DNA sequence: TGTGCCAGCAGTTTTCCGTACCAAGAGACCCAGTACTTC.